This entry lists 32 T cell receptor beta chains sequenced from one sample in a study. TCRdb reprocessed the 5' RACE reads via MiXCR and lists one record per CDR3 protein. The sample carries 60,000 to 65,000 distinct CDR3 sequences, about 31% recorded once. The sequencing input was tumor-infiltrating naive CD4+ T cells sorted from the breast tumor. As to subset: naive CD4+ T cells, CD4+CD45RA+CD25-. These receptors came from a female donor with breast cancer.

This clonotype was observed a few times. The chain recombines TRBV6-1 with TRBJ2-5, with 7 bases aligning to TRBD1. Germline CDR1 is MNHNS and CDR2 is SASEGT. The CDR3 sequence is 15 residues long. V lost 0 bases to trimming and J lost 5 bases; unmatched junction nucleotides: 6. CDR3 DNA: TGTGCCAGCAGTGAAGCTCGGGACAGATGGGAGACCCAGTACTTC. Amino acids: CASSEARDRWETQYF.

The rearrangement links TRBV7-9 to TRBJ2-5; TRBD2 agrees at 8 bases. The V gene end was trimmed by 2 bases and the J gene end by 8 bases; junction bases not matched to a gene: 10. The CDR3 sequence is 15 residues long. CDR1 is SEHNR, CDR2 FQNEAQ, per germline (reference sequence). CDR3 residues: CASSLTSGRADTQYF. CDR3 bases: TGTGCCAGCAGCTTAACCTCCGGGAGGGCCGATACCCAGTACTTC.

Only a few counts were recorded for this clonotype. The CDR3 DNA reads TGCAGTGCTAGAGATATCCGACAGGGGGCGAATCAGCCCCAGCATTTT. Residues: CSARDIRQGANQPQHF. The rearrangement uses TRBV20-1 and TRBJ1-5; 10 nucleotides match TRBD1. The CDR3 sequence is 16 residues long. J was trimmed by 4 bases and V by 0 bases; bases with no gene match: 6. CDR1 DFQATT and CDR2 SNEGSKA come from the germline V gene (reference sequence).

The chain uses TRBV6-2 or TRBV6-3 and TRBJ2-7, with 10 nucleotides matching TRBD1. Trimming at V came to 7 bases and at J to 3 bases, leaving 9 bases not matched to a gene. CDR1 and CDR2 (germline): MNHEY, SVGEGT. The CDR3 has 15 amino acids. CDR3 region: CASNKRGQGLYEQYF. The CDR3, as DNA: TGTGCCAGCAATAAAAGGGGACAGGGGCTCTACGAGCAGTACTTC.

In its sample, this clonotype ranks as medium-sized (0.01 to 0.1%). The chain combines TRBV5-1 with TRBJ1-1, with a tentative D call TRBD1 (6 bases). The length of the CDR3 is 16 residues. Per germline, CDR1 SGHRS and CDR2 YFSETQ. With 4 bases removed from V and 3 bases from J, the gap between germline ends came to 19 bases. The CDR3 sequence is CASSQATGHRDTEAFF. In nucleotides, the CDR3 is TGCGCCAGCAGCCAAGCCACAGGGCACCGGGACACTGAAGCTTTCTTT.

This clonotype has more than one count but fewer than ten. V is TRBV12-3 or TRBV12-4 and J is TRBJ2-5, with D unclear. Trimming stripped 1 base from V and 1 base from J, with 10 bases between. This CDR3 has 15 residues. In DNA, the CDR3 is TGTGCCAGCAGTTTAGGGAGCACCAGCCAAGAGACCCAGTACTTC. Protein product: CASSLGSTSQETQYF.

Comments on this clonotype: A single base separates this from a much larger clone, so it may be a read error. The chain carries TRBV30 and TRBJ1-1, with 7 nucleotides matching TRBD1. V lost 3 bases to trimming and J lost 0 bases; unmatched junction nucleotides: 4. The CDR3 sequence is 14 residues long. Germline-derived CDR1 and CDR2 are GTSNPN and SVGIG (reference sequence). The CDR3 protein is CAWRGQRLNTEAFF. CDR3 bases: TGTGCCTGGAGGGGACAGAGGTTGAACACTGAAGCTTTCTTT.

This clonotype was found once. This chain uses TRBV7-2 with TRBJ2-1; TRBD2 might be the D (5 bases). This CDR3 comprises 14 residues. Between the trimmed V and J ends, which lost 2 bases and 9 bases, there was a span of 14 bases. In germline, CDR1 is SGHTA, CDR2 FQGNSA. The CDR3 DNA follows: TGTGCCAGCAGCTTATCGGAGGTAGCAGGTGAGCAGTTCTTC. The encoded protein is CASSLSEVAGEQFF.

This clonotype was seen more than once but under ten times. CDR3 DNA: TGTGCCACCAGTGATTCCTGGATGCACAATGAGCAGTTCTTC. The encoded protein is CATSDSWMHNEQFF. The V gene is TRBV24-1, the J gene TRBJ2-1; no firm D call. There are 14 residues in the CDR3. CDR1 and CDR2 from the germline V gene are KGHDR and SFDVKD. V was shortened by 2 bases and J by 5 bases, with 9 bases between the two germline ends.

A few counts support this clonotype. The genes are TRBV4-1 and TRBJ2-1; D possibly corresponds to TRBD2 (5 bases). V was clipped by 3 bases and J by 11 bases, with 14 bases between them. CDR1 MGHRA and CDR2 YSYEKL come from the germline V gene. The CDR3 spans 13 residues. The CDR3, as DNA: TGCGCCAGCAGCCAGGTCCTCAGACTACAGCAGTTCTTC. Protein sequence: CASSQVLRLQQFF.

The chain carries TRBV6-6 and TRBJ2-7, with 9 bases aligning to TRBD2. V was pared by 5 bases and J by 2 bases, with 1 base of the junction left unmatched. Germline CDR1 and CDR2: MNHNY and SVGAGI (reference sequence). CDR3 length equals 13 residues. The CDR3 loop reads CASSASGAYEQYF. CDR3 coding DNA: TGTGCCAGCAGTGCTAGCGGGGCCTACGAGCAGTACTTC.

This clonotype was counted only a few times. V and J are TRBV3-1 and TRBJ1-2; TRBD1 agrees at 8 bases. The V gene end was trimmed by 4 bases and the J gene end by 0 bases; junction bases not matched to a gene: 4. Germline values: CDR1 LGHDT, CDR2 YNNKEL (reference sequence). This CDR3 has 15 amino acids. CDR3 amino acids: CASSPEGQANYGYTF. CDR3 coding DNA: TGTGCCAGCAGCCCAGAGGGACAGGCTAACTATGGCTACACCTTC.

The chain joins TRBV5-1 to TRBJ1-2, with a tentative D call TRBD1 (5 bases). The CDR3 loop spans 20 amino acids. Germline V lookup: CDR1 SGHRS, CDR2 YFSETQ. The germline V and J ends were trimmed by 3 bases and 4 bases, with 31 bases remaining between them. The CDR3 loop is CASSSYSPGGYGKVSYGYTF. The CDR3 nucleotides read TGCGCCAGCAGCTCTTATTCCCCGGGGGGGTACGGGAAAGTGAGCTATGGCTACACCTTC.

V is TRBV29-1 and J is TRBJ2-1, with 13 bases that match TRBD2. Germline lookup yields CDR1 SQVTM and CDR2 ANQGSEA. Germline trimming cut 6 bases from V and 4 bases from J; bases unmatched to any gene: 3. CDR3 length equals 14 residues. The CDR3 reads CSVKTSGGYNEQFF. CDR3 in DNA: TGCAGCGTGAAGACTAGCGGGGGGTACAATGAGCAGTTCTTC.

This clonotype is a singleton in its sample. The rearrangement uses TRBV20-1 and TRBJ2-5; the D call may be TRBD1 or TRBD2 (6 bases each). The V gene lost 6 bases and the J gene lost 5 bases, with 19 bases spanning the gap. This CDR3 has 14 residues. CDR1 and CDR2 (germline): DFQATT, SNEGSKA (reference sequence). In DNA form, the CDR3 reads TGCAGTGCCCCTGCCGGGGGCGTCGGGGAGACCCAGTACTTC. Encoded protein: CSAPAGGVGETQYF.

The V call is TRBV29-1, the J call TRBJ2-7; D possibly corresponds to TRBD2 (5 bases). Germline assignment: CDR1 SQVTM and CDR2 ANQGSEA. V gave up 5 bases and J gave up 5 bases, with 10 bases separating them. The CDR3 runs 11 residues. CDR3 in DNA: TGCAGCGTTATGAGGGATCACGAGCAGTACTTC. Amino acid sequence: CSVMRDHEQYF.

This clonotype came up a few times. The V and J genes are TRBV24-1 and TRBJ1-2, with 8 bases that match TRBD1. This CDR3 contains 18 residues. V lost 6 bases and J lost 4; bases outside the gene matches: 18. Germline-derived CDR1 and CDR2 are KGHDR and SFDVKD. CDR3 sequence: CATSIEKMAGTGFYGYTF. CDR3 DNA: TGTGCCACCAGTATCGAGAAAATGGCCGGGACAGGTTTCTATGGCTACACCTTC.

This clonotype was recorded at least ten times. The rearrangement links TRBV7-2 to TRBJ2-7, with 9 bases identical to TRBD2. With 3 bases clipped from V and 5 bases from J, the junction kept 5 bases outside the gene matches. The CDR3 is made up of 14 amino acids. Germline V CDR1 and CDR2: SGHTA, FQGNSA. DNA for the CDR3: TGTGCCAGCAGCTTCATTAGCGGGAGTGACGAGCAGTACTTC. This encodes CASSFISGSDEQYF.

This clonotype was observed a few times. V gene TRBV20-1 combines with J gene TRBJ1-5; maybe TRBD1 (6 bases). V dropped 2 bases and J dropped 4 bases, with 6 bases sitting between them. The CDR3 is made up of 12 amino acids. In germline, CDR1 is DFQATT, CDR2 SNEGSKA (reference sequence). CDR3 sequence reads: CSARQGNQPQHF. DNA for the CDR3: TGCAGTGCTAGACAGGGGAATCAGCCCCAGCATTTT.

This clonotype was counted at least ten times. This rearrangement joins TRBV2 to TRBJ2-1; D remains unclear. V lost 4 bases and J lost 9, with 13 bases in between. Germline CDR1 and CDR2: SNHLY and FYNNEI. This CDR3 has 13 residues. The CDR3 reads CASSALELSEQFF. The CDR3 DNA follows: TGTGCCAGCAGTGCACTGGAGCTCTCTGAGCAGTTCTTC.

This clonotype showed up many times. The chain employs TRBV12-3 or TRBV12-4 and TRBJ1-1; 8 bases match TRBD1. J was trimmed by 5 bases and V by 3 bases; bases with no gene match: 5. CDR3 length: 14 residues. CDR3 region: CASSFTGGGTEAFF. Here the CDR3 DNA reads TGTGCCAGCAGTTTTACAGGGGGTGGAACTGAAGCTTTCTTT.

V usage is TRBV4-2 and J usage is TRBJ1-2; D is unclear. CDR3 length: 15 amino acids. In germline, CDR1 is LGHNA, CDR2 YNFKEQ. Trimming removed 0 bases at V and 0 bases at J, with 8 bases between. The CDR3 sequence: CASSQDGSSNYGYTF. For the CDR3, the DNA is TGTGCCAGCAGCCAAGACGGGTCTTCTAACTATGGCTACACCTTC.

The rearrangement uses TRBV5-1 and TRBJ2-3, with D tentatively TRBD2 (5 bases). The V and J ends lost 1 base and 4 bases respectively, with 10 bases between them. Germline CDR1 SGHRS, CDR2 YFSETQ. CDR3 length: 14 amino acids. CDR3 DNA sequence: TGCGCCAGCAGCTTGCGTGAGGAGGCAGATACGCAGTATTTT. It is translated as CASSLREEADTQYF.

The chain recombines TRBV9 with TRBJ2-5; 8 bases map to TRBD2. Germline values: CDR1 SGDLS, CDR2 YYNGEE. Losses at the gene ends were 8 bases for V and 5 bases for J; bases not matched to a gene: 8. The CDR3 is 13 amino acids. CDR3 loop: CASSRAGDETQYF. Here the CDR3 DNA reads TGTGCCAGTAGCCGAGCGGGAGATGAGACCCAGTACTTC.

This clonotype was recorded many times. The chain has TRBV10-3 and TRBJ1-2; 10 nucleotides align to TRBD1. The CDR3 is 14 residues long. Germline-derived CDR1 and CDR2 are ENHRY and SYGVKD. V was pared by 7 bases and J by 2 bases, with 4 bases of the junction left unmatched. The CDR3 loop reads CAITGGQGNYGYTF. In DNA, the CDR3 is TGTGCCATCACCGGGGGACAGGGGAACTATGGCTACACCTTC.

The chain has TRBV11-2 and TRBJ1-2; D gene unclear. V was shortened by 5 bases and J by 5 bases, with 12 bases between the two germline ends. This CDR3 region has 13 residues. From germline, CDR1 is SGHAT and CDR2 FQNNGV. CDR3: CASSLLAKYGYTF. The CDR3 DNA follows: TGTGCCAGCAGCCTCCTCGCCAAGTATGGCTACACCTTC.

This clonotype has a handful of counts. V gene TRBV20-1 combines with J gene TRBJ2-7, with D unresolved. This CDR3 contains 12 residues. Trimming took 6 bases from V and 2 from J, leaving 11 bases between them. Germline CDR1 and CDR2: DFQATT and SNEGSKA (reference sequence). The CDR3 sequence: CSARTLTYEQYF. CDR3 coding DNA: TGCAGTGCCCGGACCTTGACCTACGAGCAGTACTTC.

J is TRBJ1-2 and V is TRBV7-9; 7 bases fit TRBD1. The CDR3 length is 12 residues. J gave up 8 bases and V 5 bases, and 5 bases lay outside the gene matches. The germline gives CDR1 SEHNR, CDR2 FQNEAQ (reference sequence). CDR3 DNA sequence: TGTGCCAGCAGCCTCGACAGGGAAGGCTACACCTTC. It yields the protein CASSLDREGYTF.

The rearrangement links TRBV7-6 to TRBJ2-7; D may correspond to TRBD1 or TRBD2 (5 bases each). The CDR3 loop spans 13 amino acids. Trimming cost V 5 bases and J 6 bases, with 14 bases left between them. Per the germline V gene, CDR1 is SGHVS and CDR2 is FNYEAQ. The CDR3 DNA follows: TGTGCCAGCAGCCCAGCTCGGGGCACCGAGCAGTACTTC. This gives the protein CASSPARGTEQYF.

The table lists this clonotype with a few counts. The J gene is TRBJ2-1, the V gene TRBV5-1; 12 bases fit TRBD2. Losses at the gene ends were 4 bases for V and 2 bases for J; bases not matched to a gene: 7. Germline lookup yields CDR1 SGHRS and CDR2 YFSETQ. The CDR3 spans 17 residues. In DNA, the CDR3 is TGCGCCAGCAGCCCGGGACTAGCGGGCTATACCTACAATGAGCAGTTCTTC. Its translation is CASSPGLAGYTYNEQFF.

This chain connects TRBV4-2 to TRBJ2-5; 12 bases map to TRBD1. The germline CDR1 and CDR2 sequences are LGHNA and YNFKEQ. The CDR3 covers 18 residues. Trimming cost V 6 bases and J 5 bases; bases outside gene matches: 16. CDR3: CASSHPPLGQGARETQYF. Written as DNA, the CDR3 is TGTGCCAGCAGTCACCCCCCACTGGGACAGGGGGCGAGGGAGACCCAGTACTTC.

In regard to this clonotype: Given a much more abundant clone one base away, this may be a read error. Likely a read error: the CDR3 ends without its conserved phenylalanine or tryptophan. J is TRBJ2-1 and V is TRBV25-1; 10 bases map to TRBD1. The CDR3 consists of 16 residues. In germline, CDR1 is MGHDK, CDR2 SYGVNS. The V and J ends lost 3 bases and 5 bases, in that order; junction bases with no gene match: 7. The CDR3 sequence: CASSDLGTGDHNEQFL. CDR3 DNA: TGTGCCAGCAGTGACCTGGGGACAGGGGACCACAATGAGCAGTTCCTC.